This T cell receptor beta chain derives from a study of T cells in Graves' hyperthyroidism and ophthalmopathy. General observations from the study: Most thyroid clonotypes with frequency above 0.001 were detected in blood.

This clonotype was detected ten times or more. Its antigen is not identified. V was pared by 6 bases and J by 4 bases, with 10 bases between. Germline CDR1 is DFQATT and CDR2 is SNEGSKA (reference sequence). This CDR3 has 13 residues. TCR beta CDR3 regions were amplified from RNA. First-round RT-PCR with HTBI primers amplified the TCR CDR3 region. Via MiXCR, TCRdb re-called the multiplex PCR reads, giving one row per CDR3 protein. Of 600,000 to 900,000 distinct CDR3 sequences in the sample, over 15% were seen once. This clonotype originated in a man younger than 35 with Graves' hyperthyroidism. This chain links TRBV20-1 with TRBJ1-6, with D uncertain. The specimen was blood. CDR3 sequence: CSARHQYNSPLHF. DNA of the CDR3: TGCAGTGCCCGACACCAATATAATTCACCCCTCCACTTT.